The rows below give T cell receptor beta chains drawn from one sample of a study of blood T cell repertoires in COVID-19. This table comes from immunoSEQ multiplex PCR, and its TCRdb copy is limited to in-frame clones, with some not included. The table shows some 180,000 clones, with roughly 82% occurring only once. The specimen was peripheral blood. These receptors were taken from a woman aged 55-70 years with COVID-19, enrolled during active disease. Both conserved end residues are part of each CDR3. The order of the fields is V gene, J gene, D gene, clone size, CDR3 DNA, CDR3 protein. The D gene is left open where the match is weak. Clone size is given for some rows only: seen once, a few or many times, or a class if the clone is expanded.

v_gene: TRBV6-5; j_gene: TRBJ1-6; d_gene: TRBD1; abundance: .; CDR3nt: TGTGCCAGCATTTACAGGGGAAATTCACCCCTCCACTTT; CDR3aa: CASIYRGNSPLHF
v_gene: TRBV14; j_gene: TRBJ2-2; d_gene: .; abundance: .; CDR3nt: TGTGCCAGCAGCCAAACGGGTCCCTTCACCGGGGAGCTGTTTTTT; CDR3aa: CASSQTGPFTGELFF
v_gene: TRBV11-2; j_gene: TRBJ2-2; d_gene: .; abundance: .; CDR3nt: TGTGCCAGCAGCCGCCCTTCGGGGGGCAACACCGGGGAGCTGTTTTTT; CDR3aa: CASSRPSGGNTGELFF
v_gene: TRBV15; j_gene: TRBJ1-4; d_gene: .; abundance: .; CDR3nt: TGTGCCACCAGCAGGCAGACTGCCGTTGCTAATGAAAAACTGTTTTTT; CDR3aa: CATSRQTAVANEKLFF
v_gene: TRBV5-1; j_gene: TRBJ2-5; d_gene: TRBD2; abundance: .; CDR3nt: TGCGCCAGCAGCGGCCCCGGGACTAGCGTCCAAGAGACCCAGTACTTC; CDR3aa: CASSGPGTSVQETQYF
v_gene: TRBV7-8; j_gene: TRBJ2-1; d_gene: TRBD2; abundance: .; CDR3nt: TGTGCCAGCAGCTCCCCAGGGCTGGGGACTAAAGGAAATGAGCAGTTCTTC; CDR3aa: CASSSPGLGTKGNEQFF
v_gene: TRBV19; j_gene: TRBJ1-5; d_gene: TRBD1; abundance: .; CDR3nt: TGTGCCAGTAGTCTCCGGACAGGGGCCGATCAGCCCCAGCATTTT; CDR3aa: CASSLRTGADQPQHF
v_gene: TRBV29-1; j_gene: TRBJ2-1; d_gene: .; abundance: .; CDR3nt: TGCAGCGTTGTCCCGAGTCCATTCAATGAGCAGTTCTTC; CDR3aa: CSVVPSPFNEQFF
v_gene: TRBV14; j_gene: TRBJ2-1; d_gene: TRBD2; abundance: .; CDR3nt: TGTGCCAGCAGCCAAGAGGGTAGCGGGAGGGCCTACAATGAGCAGTTCTTC; CDR3aa: CASSQEGSGRAYNEQFF
v_gene: TRBV9; j_gene: TRBJ2-5; d_gene: TRBD2; abundance: .; CDR3nt: TGTGCCAGCAGCGTAGGAAGCGGGGGCGCCCAGGGGACCCAGTACTTC; CDR3aa: CASSVGSGGAQGTQYF
v_gene: TRBV24-1; j_gene: TRBJ2-5; d_gene: .; abundance: .; CDR3nt: TGTGCCACCAGTGACCCTTGGACCCAGTACTTC; CDR3aa: CATSDPWTQYF
v_gene: TRBV5-4; j_gene: TRBJ2-1; d_gene: .; abundance: .; CDR3nt: TGTGCCAGCAGCTTGTCCCTAGGCAATGAGCAGTTCTTC; CDR3aa: CASSLSLGNEQFF
v_gene: TRBV6-5; j_gene: TRBJ2-7; d_gene: TRBD1; abundance: .; CDR3nt: TGCAGCACCGGGACAGGCTACTACGAGCAGTACTTC; CDR3aa: CSTGTGYYEQYF
v_gene: TRBV19; j_gene: TRBJ1-5; d_gene: .; abundance: .; CDR3nt: TGTGCCAGTAGTATACTAGGAGGGGCGGTTAATCAGCCCCAGCATTTT; CDR3aa: CASSILGGAVNQPQHF
v_gene: TRBV24-1; j_gene: TRBJ2-2; d_gene: .; abundance: .; CDR3nt: TGTGCCACCCGGTCAAACACCGGGGAGCTGTTTTTT; CDR3aa: CATRSNTGELFF
v_gene: TRBV6-5; j_gene: TRBJ2-2; d_gene: .; abundance: .; CDR3nt: TGTGCCAGCAGTTACTCTTTGGGGGCCACCGGGGAGCTGTTTTTT; CDR3aa: CASSYSLGATGELFF
v_gene: TRBV6-7; j_gene: TRBJ2-1; d_gene: TRBD1; abundance: .; CDR3nt: TGTGCCAGCAGGGTAGGGGGACAGGTCTCCTACAATGAGCAGTTCTTC; CDR3aa: CASRVGGQVSYNEQFF
v_gene: TRBV28; j_gene: TRBJ1-5; d_gene: .; abundance: .; CDR3nt: TGTGCCAGCAGCAATACATCTAGCAATCAGCCCCAGCATTTT; CDR3aa: CASSNTSSNQPQHF
v_gene: TRBV6-6; j_gene: TRBJ1-6; d_gene: TRBD1; abundance: .; CDR3nt: TGTGCCAGCAGTCAGTGGGACAGGGGATATAATTCACCCCTCCACTTT; CDR3aa: CASSQWDRGYNSPLHF
v_gene: TRBV6-5; j_gene: TRBJ2-4; d_gene: .; abundance: few; CDR3nt: TGTGCCAGCAAGGAGGGTGCGGCCATTCAGTACTTC; CDR3aa: CASKEGAAIQYF
v_gene: TRBV3-1/TRBV3-2; j_gene: TRBJ2-1; d_gene: TRBD2; abundance: .; CDR3nt: TGTGCCAGCAGCCAGGGAGGACTAGCGGGAGGGCCGTTCTTC; CDR3aa: CASSQGGLAGGPFF
v_gene: TRBV6-5; j_gene: TRBJ1-6; d_gene: TRBD1; abundance: .; CDR3nt: TGTGCCAGCCTCAGGGGGCGGGATTCACCCCTCCACTTT; CDR3aa: CASLRGRDSPLHF
v_gene: TRBV5-1; j_gene: TRBJ1-2; d_gene: TRBD1; abundance: once; CDR3nt: TGCGCCAGCAGCTTGGACTCGACAGGGTCCTCTGGCTACACCTTC; CDR3aa: CASSLDSTGSSGYTF
v_gene: TRBV27; j_gene: TRBJ1-6; d_gene: .; abundance: .; CDR3nt: TGTGCCAGCAGTTTCCGGACAAAGGGTTCACCCCTCCACTTT; CDR3aa: CASSFRTKGSPLHF
v_gene: TRBV3-1/TRBV3-2; j_gene: TRBJ2-1; d_gene: TRBD2; abundance: .; CDR3nt: TGTGCCAGCAGCCAAGACTCTAGCGGGTTTTACAATGAGCAGTTCTTC; CDR3aa: CASSQDSSGFYNEQFF
v_gene: TRBV2; j_gene: TRBJ2-1; d_gene: .; abundance: .; CDR3nt: TGTGCCAGCAGTGGAGAGGCGGCGGGTTACAATGAGCAGTTCTTC; CDR3aa: CASSGEAAGYNEQFF
v_gene: TRBV5-1; j_gene: TRBJ1-1; d_gene: .; abundance: .; CDR3nt: TGCGCCAGCAGCTTGGCAGGCAGGGGTAGCCCTAACACTGAAGCTTTCTTT; CDR3aa: CASSLAGRGSPNTEAFF
v_gene: TRBV10-3; j_gene: TRBJ1-5; d_gene: .; abundance: .; CDR3nt: TGTGCCATCAGTGAGTCCACGGGGAGACAGCCCCAGCATTTT; CDR3aa: CAISESTGRQPQHF
v_gene: TRBV30; j_gene: TRBJ1-3; d_gene: TRBD1; abundance: .; CDR3nt: TGTGCCTGGACCAGGGGGTCAGGAAACACCATATATTTT; CDR3aa: CAWTRGSGNTIYF
v_gene: TRBV9; j_gene: TRBJ2-1; d_gene: .; abundance: .; CDR3nt: TGTGCCAGCAGCCCCTATCAGGGGAGTGAGCAGTTCTTC; CDR3aa: CASSPYQGSEQFF
v_gene: TRBV5-1; j_gene: TRBJ2-7; d_gene: TRBD2; abundance: .; CDR3nt: TGCGCCAGCAGCCCAGGACTAGCGGGAGTATCCGAGCAGTACTTC; CDR3aa: CASSPGLAGVSEQYF
v_gene: TRBV5-1; j_gene: TRBJ1-1; d_gene: .; abundance: .; CDR3nt: TGCGCCAGCAGCCCAGGGACAACTGCTGAAGCTTTCTTT; CDR3aa: CASSPGTTAEAFF
v_gene: TRBV12-2; j_gene: TRBJ2-2; d_gene: .; abundance: .; CDR3nt: TGTGCAAGTCGCTTTGGCCGGGAGCTGTTTTTT; CDR3aa: CASRFGRELFF
v_gene: TRBV19; j_gene: TRBJ1-5; d_gene: .; abundance: .; CDR3nt: TGTGCCAGTAGAGGGGCCGGGAGTACTCCTAGCAATCAGCCCCAGCATTTT; CDR3aa: CASRGAGSTPSNQPQHF